Listed here is a single T cell receptor beta chain. This record belongs to a study of technical replicates of blood from a few donors. TCRdb's copy holds only in-frame clones and misses some; the assay was immunoSEQ multiplex PCR. The sample lists almost 90,000 clones; approximately 94% were seen once. The germline V gene has CDR1 MGHRA and CDR2 YSYEKL. This CDR3 comprises 14 residues. With V trimmed by 6 bases and J by 4 bases, 8 bases remained unmatched. Input material: T cells isolated from PBMCs. The chain carries TRBV4-1 and TRBJ2-7; 8 positions match TRBD1. The TCR was taken from a human donor in good health. The CDR3 reads CASRYGTGDYEQYF. CDR3 DNA sequence: TGCGCCAGCAGGTATGGGACAGGCGATTACGAGCAGTACTTC.